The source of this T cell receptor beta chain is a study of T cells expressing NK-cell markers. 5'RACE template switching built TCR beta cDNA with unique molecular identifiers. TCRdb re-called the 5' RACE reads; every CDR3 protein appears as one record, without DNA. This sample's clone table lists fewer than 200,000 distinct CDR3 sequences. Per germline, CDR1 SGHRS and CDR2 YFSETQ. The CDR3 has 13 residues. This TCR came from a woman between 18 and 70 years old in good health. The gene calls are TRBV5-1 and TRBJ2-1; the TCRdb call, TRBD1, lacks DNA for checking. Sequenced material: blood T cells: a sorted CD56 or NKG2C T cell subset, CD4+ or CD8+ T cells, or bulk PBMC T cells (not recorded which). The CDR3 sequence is CASSPGTSNEQFF.